What follows is one T cell receptor (beta chain) and its context. Its target is unknown. The data were obtained in a study of blood T cells in healthy people across ages. On the study more broadly: About one barcoded beta molecule per two T cells came from capture by template switching.

The germline CDR1 and CDR2 sequences are LGHDT and YNNKEL (reference sequence). This CDR3 has 15 amino acids. The V end lost 2 bases, the J end lost 7 bases, and 12 bases lay between the germline ends. The total RNA that was extracted per sample amounted to at least 5 micrograms. PCR was performed a second time for about 6 to 12 cycles using a sample-barcoded 5' primer and a J-beta primer mix. With 12 random nucleotides, a template-switch adaptor tagged each individual cDNA molecule. TCRdb independently ran MiXCR on the 5' RACE reads; one entry per CDR3 protein. The table has about 1.6 million distinct CDR3 sequences, 30% to 40% seen once. Study-wide findings and caveats: Shifts in expanded clonotypes may have been confounded by donor CMV status, which was unknown.

The chain employs TRBV3-1 and TRBJ2-6, with a possible D match to TRBD2 (7 bases). Sequencing was performed on blood. The sequence was collected from a woman in her twenties or thirties in good health. CDR3 residues: CASSQPGGRANVLTF. The CDR3 nucleotides read TGTGCCAGCAGCCAACCGGGGGGCAGAGCCAACGTCCTGACTTTC.